The 10 T cell receptor beta chains below all came from one sample that was sequenced in a study of T cells in Graves' hyperthyroidism and ophthalmopathy. The source material, RNA transcripts, was used to amplify TCR beta CDR3 regions. HTBI primers were used for first-round RT-PCR of the TCR CDR3. Each CDR3 protein gets one entry after TCRdb re-called the multiplex PCR reads with MiXCR. The sample has roughly 500,000 distinct CDR3 sequences, over 35% seen once. The source material was peripheral blood or thyroid tissue (not recorded which). These receptors originate from an adult woman with Graves' disease, either hyperthyroidism or ophthalmopathy (not recorded which).

The chain has TRBV14 and TRBJ2-5; D uncertain. The germline V gene has CDR1 SGHDN and CDR2 FVKESK. This CDR3 region has 11 residues. V lost 1 base, J lost 11 bases, and 8 bases lay in between. CDR3 sequence (DNA): TGTGCCAGCAGCCAAGGGACCGATCAGTACTTC. Its protein product is CASSQGTDQYF. The variable domain in full, completed from reference TRBV14 and TRBJ2-5, reads EAGVTQFPSHSVIEKGQTVTLRCDPISGHDNLYWYRRVMGKEIKFLLHFVKESKQDESGMPNNRFLAERTGGTYSTLKVQPAELEDSGVYFCASSQGTDQYFGPGTRLLVL.

In the case of this clonotype: Given a much more abundant clone one base away, this may be a read error. The chain is built from TRBV11-2 and TRBJ2-7; D might be TRBD2 (6 bases). Germline V lookup: CDR1 SGHAT, CDR2 FQNNGV. V lost 2 bases and J 6 bases, leaving 11 bases between the germline ends. This CDR3 region has 13 residues. This chain's CDR3 is CASSLNGGGEQYF. Written as DNA, the CDR3 is TGTGCCAGCAGCTTAAACGGGGGAGGCGAGCAGTACTTC.

This clonotype was observed a few times. CDR3 loop: CSARDSWSWDTRMNTEAFF. The CDR3 DNA reads TGCAGTGCTAGAGATTCGTGGAGTTGGGACACACGAATGAACACTGAAGCTTTCTTT. The genes are TRBV20-1 and TRBJ1-1, with a weak D call TRBD1 (6 bases). This CDR3 is built from 19 residues. Germline V CDR1 and CDR2: DFQATT, SNEGSKA (reference sequence). V was shortened by 0 bases and J by 0 bases, with 23 bases between the two germline ends.

The CDR3 DNA reads as TGTGCCAGCAGTCCAGGGACTAGCGGAGCCCAGTACTTC. It yields the protein CASSPGTSGAQYF. The V and J genes are TRBV6-6 and TRBJ2-5; 11 bases match TRBD2. Germline V lookup: CDR1 MNHNY, CDR2 SVGAGI (reference sequence). The CDR3 totals 13 residues. V dropped 5 bases and J dropped 9; count of bases not matched to a gene: 5.

J is TRBJ2-5 and V is TRBV10-3; 7 nucleotides match TRBD1. The V segment lost 0 bases and the J segment 9 bases; nucleotides outside the gene matches: 10. Per germline, CDR1 ENHRY and CDR2 SYGVKD. This CDR3 comprises 15 residues. This CDR3 is CAISESRGGNQPQYF. CDR3 DNA sequence: TGTGCCATCAGTGAGTCGAGAGGGGGCAATCAGCCCCAGTACTTC.

This chain connects TRBV6-5 to TRBJ2-7, with TRBD1 as a possible D gene (6 bases). The germline V and J ends were trimmed by 10 bases and 2 bases, with 12 bases remaining between them. Germline V gene data show CDR1 as MNHEY and CDR2 as SVGAGI. CDR3 length equals 12 residues. Written as DNA, the CDR3 is TGTGCCACCCAGGGGCTCACCTACGAGCAGTACTTC. Its protein is CATQGLTYEQYF.

This CDR3 is CASSVVGDRGNTEAFF. In nucleotides, the CDR3 is TGTGCCAGCAGCGTAGTGGGGGACAGGGGGAACACTGAAGCTTTCTTT. The gene calls are TRBV9 and TRBJ1-1, with 10 bases aligning to TRBD1. Germline V CDR1 and CDR2: SGDLS, YYNGEE. J gave up 1 base and V 0 bases, and 3 bases lay outside the gene matches. The CDR3 runs 16 residues.

This clonotype came up once. This chain uses TRBV2 with TRBJ2-2; 8 bases align to TRBD1. The CDR3 consists of 16 residues. The trim removed 2 bases at V and 6 bases at J, leaving 8 bases unmatched. Germline CDR1 SNHLY, CDR2 FYNNEI. This chain's CDR3 is CASSEQGALSSGELFF. In DNA, the CDR3 is TGTGCCAGCAGTGAACAGGGGGCCCTGTCTTCCGGGGAGCTGTTTTTT.

This clonotype was counted many times. The chain combines TRBV4-2 with TRBJ1-1; D may be TRBD1 (5 bases). Germline loops: CDR1 LGHNA, CDR2 YNFKEQ. V dropped 1 base and J dropped 4 bases, with 10 bases sitting between them. CDR3 length: 14 amino acids. In DNA form, the CDR3 reads TGTGCCAGCAGCCAAGTTGGGGCGGGCACTGAAGCTTTCTTT. Its translation is CASSQVGAGTEAFF.

This clonotype has a single count. The genes are TRBV20-1 and TRBJ1-4, with TRBD1 as a possible D gene (5 bases). V lost 3 bases to trimming and J lost 6 bases, with 8 bases between them. The CDR3 has 12 residues. From germline, CDR1 is DFQATT and CDR2 SNEGSKA (reference sequence). DNA of the CDR3: TGCAGTGCTAGGTTGGGGGATGAAAAACTGTTTTTT. Translation: CSARLGDEKLFF.